Listed below are T cell receptor beta chains from one sample, sequenced in a study of CD4 T cells in relation to SARS-CoV-2 and coronaviruses. No antigens are known for them. Here immunoSEQ multiplex PCR was the method, and the copy in TCRdb shows in-frame clones only, minus some. The table lists some 26,000 clones, 74% of them singletons. The source material was CD4+ T cells from PBMCs, cultured in vitro. These receptors were taken from a human donor in good health. The CDR3 runs from the conserved cysteine through the conserved F or W. Each record gives: V gene, clone size, D gene, CDR3 length, J gene, CDR3 DNA, CDR3 protein. The D gene is left open where the match is weak. A row's size may be missing; if present it is once, few, many or a size class.

TRBV10-3,.,.,15,TRBJ1-2,TGTGCCATCAGTGAGTCCCAAACTAGGACCTATGGCTACACCTTC,CAISESQTRTYGYTF
TRBV7-9,.,.,16,TRBJ2-2,TGTGCCAGCAGCTCGGACAGAAGGGGGACCAGCGGGGAGCTGTTTTTT,CASSSDRRGTSGELFF
TRBV7-6,.,.,15,TRBJ2-3,TGTGCCAGTACCGCGGGAACCCTCCGCACAGATACGCAGTATTTT,CASTAGTLRTDTQYF
TRBV5-5,.,TRBD2,18,TRBJ2-2,TGTGCCAGCAGCTTGGAAGTCAGGACTAGCGGGGGGGCCGGGGAGCTGTTTTTT,CASSLEVRTSGGAGELFF
TRBV4-1,.,.,14,TRBJ1-1,TGCGCCAGCAGCCTTGCTGGCGGGGCCACTGAAGCTTTCTTT,CASSLAGGATEAFF
TRBV5-6,.,TRBD1,14,TRBJ2-5,TGTGCCAGCAGCCTGGGACAGGGGATGGAGACCCAGTACTTC,CASSLGQGMETQYF
TRBV29-1,.,.,12,TRBJ2-5,TGCAGCGTTGGGCCGAACCAAGAGACCCAGTACTTC,CSVGPNQETQYF
TRBV21-1,.,.,17,TRBJ2-1,TGTGCCAGCAGCTCCTTGAGGCTAGCGGCCCTCTACAATGAGCAGTTCTTC,CASSSLRLAALYNEQFF
TRBV18,once,TRBD1,14,TRBJ2-3,TGTGCCAGCTCTGTAGGGACAGCGTCAGATACGCAGTATTTT,CASSVGTASDTQYF
TRBV6-2/TRBV6-3,.,TRBD2,16,TRBJ2-3,TGTGCCAGCAGTAATGAGGCGGGGGGACCCGCAGATACGCAGTATTTT,CASSNEAGGPADTQYF
TRBV6-2/TRBV6-3,.,TRBD2,15,TRBJ2-7,TGTGCCAGCAGTCTTAGCGGGAGGGCCTGGGAGTCGCAGTACTTC,CASSLSGRAWESQYF
TRBV11-2,.,TRBD1,16,TRBJ2-3,TGTGCCAGCAGCCTGGACAGGGGGAGTGGGACAGATACGCAGTATTTT,CASSLDRGSGTDTQYF
TRBV24-1,.,.,14,TRBJ2-3,TGTGCCACCGGGGACCCATCTAGCACAGATACGCAGTATTTT,CATGDPSSTDTQYF
TRBV5-1,.,.,14,TRBJ2-2,TGCGCCAGCAGCTTGGACACCTACACCGGGGAGCTGTTTTTT,CASSLDTYTGELFF
TRBV7-9,once,.,15,TRBJ2-2,TGTGCCAGCAGCTTAGCCGTGGTGGGAACCGGGGAGCTGTTTTTT,CASSLAVVGTGELFF
TRBV19,.,TRBD1,13,TRBJ1-1,TGTGCCATTTCAAACAGGGGTGGCACTGAAGCTTTCTTT,CAISNRGGTEAFF
TRBV7-9,few,.,12,TRBJ2-1,TGTGCCAGCAGCTTCCCTCCCTATGAGCAGTTCTTC,CASSFPPYEQFF
TRBV4-1,.,TRBD1,15,TRBJ1-2,TGCGCCAGCAGCCCCCGACAGGGGGATAACTATGGCTACACCTTC,CASSPRQGDNYGYTF
TRBV21-1,few,.,18,TRBJ2-2,TGTGCCAGCAGCAAGATCGGGACTAGCGGGGCGAACACCGGGGAGCTGTTTTTT,CASSKIGTSGANTGELFF
TRBV29-1,few,.,12,TRBJ1-2,TGCAGCTTTGAACAGGTGGACTATGGCTACACCTTC,CSFEQVDYGYTF
TRBV9,.,TRBD2,15,TRBJ2-3,TGTGCCAGCAGCGTAGGGGCGGGAGCCACAGATACGCAGTATTTT,CASSVGAGATDTQYF
TRBV13,.,TRBD1,13,TRBJ2-7,TGTGCCAGCAGCCCCCTTCGACAGGGGGAGCAGTACTTC,CASSPLRQGEQYF
TRBV19,.,.,16,TRBJ1-6,TGTGCCAGTAGTACTGCTGGGACACCTGGAGGTTCACCCCTCCACTTT,CASSTAGTPGGSPLHF
TRBV19,.,.,15,TRBJ1-1,TGTGCCAGTAGTATCTCGGGTGCGGGGGCCACTGAAGCTTTCTTT,CASSISGAGATEAFF
TRBV7-2,.,.,16,TRBJ2-2,TGTGCCAGCAGCGCGTCGATTGGGCCGAACACCGGGGAGCTGTTTTTT,CASSASIGPNTGELFF
TRBV15,.,.,15,TRBJ1-2,TGTGCCACCAGCAGAGATAGAGCCGGGGTACGGGGCTACACCTTC,CATSRDRAGVRGYTF
TRBV18,.,.,16,TRBJ1-4,TGTGCCAGCTCACCACGACAGGAGCCCTTAAATGAAAAACTGTTTTTT,CASSPRQEPLNEKLFF
TRBV2,few,TRBD1,15,TRBJ1-1,TGTGCCAGCAGCGGAGGGACAGTTGGGGTTTCTGAAGCTTTCTTT,CASSGGTVGVSEAFF
TRBV7-9,few,TRBD1,15,TRBJ2-7,TGTGCCAGCAGCAAGGACAGGGGGCACTACTACGAGCAGTACTTC,CASSKDRGHYYEQYF
TRBV2,.,.,13,TRBJ2-5,TGTGCCAGCCGGGGGGCGTTGGGGGAGACCCAGTACTTC,CASRGALGETQYF
TRBV5-1,.,.,12,TRBJ1-3,TGCGCCAGCAGCTTCCCCGGAAACACCATATATTTT,CASSFPGNTIYF
TRBV18,once,.,13,TRBJ2-4,TGTGCCAGCTCACGGGCGCGGGAAAACATTCAGTACTTC,CASSRARENIQYF
TRBV3-1/TRBV3-2,.,TRBD1,14,TRBJ2-3,TGTGCCAGCAGCCACGACAGGGTGAAAGATACGCAGTATTTT,CASSHDRVKDTQYF
TRBV2,.,TRBD2,15,TRBJ2-5,TGTGCCAGCAGTCCCTTACTAGCGGGAGTTGAGACCCAGTACTTC,CASSPLLAGVETQYF
TRBV11-2,.,.,14,TRBJ2-7,TGTGCCAGCAGCCAAAGGTTGCAGAACTACGAGCAGTACTTC,CASSQRLQNYEQYF
TRBV6-2/TRBV6-3,few,TRBD1,15,TRBJ1-1,TGTGCCAGCAGTTACCCCCAGGGGGCGCCCACTGAAGCTTTCTTT,CASSYPQGAPTEAFF
TRBV11-3,.,.,12,TRBJ2-3,TGTGCCAGCAGTTCCGGGTGGGATACGCAGTATTTT,CASSSGWDTQYF
TRBV3-1/TRBV3-2,few,TRBD2,14,TRBJ2-5,TGTGCCAGCAGCCAAGAGGGACTAGCCGAGACCCAGTACTTC,CASSQEGLAETQYF
TRBV2,few,.,13,TRBJ1-5,TGTGCCAGCAGTGTCCGCAGGGAGAGGACCCAGCATTTT,CASSVRRERTQHF
TRBV30,few,.,15,TRBJ2-7,TGTGCCTGGAAACCCCCTAGACAGGTGACCTACGAGCAGTACTTC,CAWKPPRQVTYEQYF
TRBV3-1/TRBV3-2,once,.,14,TRBJ1-2,TGTGCCAGCAGCCGGGGGCAGTCGAACTATGGCTACACCTTC,CASSRGQSNYGYTF
TRBV5-6,.,TRBD1,15,TRBJ1-1,TGTGCCAGCAGCTGGACAGGGAATCTGAACACTGAAGCTTTCTTT,CASSWTGNLNTEAFF
TRBV7-2,.,TRBD1,13,TRBJ1-2,TGTGCCAGCAGCTTAGGGACAGGGGGCGACTACACCTTC,CASSLGTGGDYTF
TRBV5-6,.,.,13,TRBJ1-5,TGTGCCAGCAGCTTTGGGGGGCTGCAGCCCCAGCATTTT,CASSFGGLQPQHF
TRBV11-3,.,TRBD1,16,TRBJ1-5,TGTGCCAGCAGCCTCGGACAGGGGGTGCGTTTTCAGCCCCAGCATTTT,CASSLGQGVRFQPQHF
TRBV30,.,.,16,TRBJ1-5,TGTGCCTGGAGTGTACGAGGCAGGGAGATCCGTGGGCCCCAGCATTTT,CAWSVRGREIRGPQHF
TRBV20-1,.,.,11,TRBJ1-2,TGCAGTGCTATTTCTAACTATGGCTACACCTTC,CSAISNYGYTF
TRBV4-1,.,.,17,TRBJ1-5,TGCGCCAGCAGCCAAGTGCCTTTACGGGGGATCAATCAGCCCCAGCATTTT,CASSQVPLRGINQPQHF
TRBV7-9,.,.,13,TRBJ1-1,TGTGCCAGCAGCCCTTCAGGGAGCTCTGAAGCTTTCTTT,CASSPSGSSEAFF
TRBV11-3,.,.,13,TRBJ2-3,TGTGCCAGCAGCTCATCCACCCGGGGTACGCAGTATTTT,CASSSSTRGTQYF
TRBV29-1,.,TRBD2,15,TRBJ2-3,TGCAGCGTGTTACTAGCGGGGTATAGCACAGATACGCAGTATTTT,CSVLLAGYSTDTQYF
TRBV3-1/TRBV3-2,few,.,16,TRBJ1-1,TGTGCCAGCAGCCAAGGGTGGGCAGGGTCGAACACTGAAGCTTTCTTT,CASSQGWAGSNTEAFF
TRBV11-2,.,.,12,TRBJ2-7,TGTGCCAGCAGGGGTCCGAGCACCGAGCAGTACTTC,CASRGPSTEQYF
TRBV6-5,.,TRBD1,15,TRBJ1-5,TGTGCCAGCAGAAGACAGGGGAGAGGGAATCAGCCCCAGCATTTT,CASRRQGRGNQPQHF
TRBV11-3,.,TRBD2,17,TRBJ2-5,TGTGCCAGCAGCTTAGATCGTCGCGGGGGTCGCCAAGAGACCCAGTACTTC,CASSLDRRGGRQETQYF